This TCR beta chain comes out of a study of T cells after yellow fever vaccination. The wider study: Cell sorting separated EM, EMRA, CM and Tscm memory subsets by CD3, CD45RA, CCR7 and CD95.

TCR cDNA, made by 5'RACE template switching, carried an added universal primer site and UMIs. From the 5' RACE reads, TCRdb called clonotypes with MiXCR, one entry per CDR3 protein. The sample has 25,000 to 30,000 distinct CDR3 sequences; approximately 4.2% are singletons. This clonotype was seen many times. Sequences were derived from PBMCs, either bulk or a sorted T-cell subset (CD4+, CD8+, memory, or dextramer-sorted; not recorded which), sampled on the day of the yellow fever booster vaccination. This TCR derives from a man aged 18 to 29 who received the YFV17D yellow fever vaccine.

The CDR3 reads CASSPRPGSSGANVLTF. CDR3 nucleotides: TGTGCCAGCAGCCCAAGGCCGGGCAGCTCTGGGGCCAACGTCCTGACTTTC. The gene calls are TRBV7-6 and TRBJ2-6; no definite D call. Germline CDR1 SGHVS, CDR2 FNYEAQ. Trimming left V 5 bases short and J 0 bases short, with 14 bases between. CDR3 size: 17 residues.